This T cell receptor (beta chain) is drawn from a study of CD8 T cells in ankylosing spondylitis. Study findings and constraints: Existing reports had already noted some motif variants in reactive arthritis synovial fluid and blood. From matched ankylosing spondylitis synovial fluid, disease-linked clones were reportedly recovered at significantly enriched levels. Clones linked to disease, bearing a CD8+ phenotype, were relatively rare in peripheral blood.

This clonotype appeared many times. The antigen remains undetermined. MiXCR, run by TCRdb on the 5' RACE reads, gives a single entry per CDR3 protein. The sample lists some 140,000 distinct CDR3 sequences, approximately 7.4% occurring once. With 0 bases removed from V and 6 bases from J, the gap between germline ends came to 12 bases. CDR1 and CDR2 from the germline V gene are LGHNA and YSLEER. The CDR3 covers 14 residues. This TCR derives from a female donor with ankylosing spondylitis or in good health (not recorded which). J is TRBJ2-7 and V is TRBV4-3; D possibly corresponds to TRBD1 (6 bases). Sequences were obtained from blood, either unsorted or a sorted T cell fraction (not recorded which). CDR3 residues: CASSQEGDRLEQYF. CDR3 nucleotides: TGCGCCAGCAGCCAAGAGGGCGACAGGCTCGAGCAGTACTTC.